This TCR beta chain was recovered during a study of shared clonotypes between healthy human individuals. At the level of the study: The study used three CD4 naive, three CD4 memory, two CD8 naive and one CD8 memory plate per donor. Findings and limits, study-wide: Lower generation probabilities were found for non-shared clonotypes than for those shared by all four donors. Several donors shared about 4.8% of their naive CD4 clonotypes.

For sorted subsets, 150 to 250 ng DNA per replicate equaled some 27,000 T cell genomes. Repertoires were generated with immunoSEQ multiplex PCR, while TCRdb's copy carries only in-frame clones and drops some. The sample records around 550,000 clones, about 96% being singletons. The CDR3 extends over 15 amino acids. V gave up 3 bases and J gave up 4 bases, with 15 bases separating them. CDR1 and CDR2 from the germline V gene are SNHLY and FYNNEI. Comments on this clone: The antigen is not known.

The chain has TRBV2 and TRBJ1-1, with D perhaps matching TRBD1 (5 bases). What was sequenced was naive CD4+ T cells sorted from blood. As for subset: CD45RA+ positively selected. The sequence came from a woman aged 25 to 45 in good health. The CDR3 sequence is CASSEGQVQFTEAFF. CDR3 coding DNA: TGTGCCAGCAGTGAGGGGCAGGTCCAGTTCACTGAAGCTTTCTTT. Combining the CDR3 with reference TRBV2 and TRBJ1-1 gives the whole variable domain EPEVTQTPSHQVTQMGQEVILRCVPISNHLYFYWYRQILGQKVEFLVSFYNNEISEKSEIFDDQFSVERPDGSNFTLKIRSTKLEDSAMYFCASSEGQVQFTEAFFGQGTRLTVV.